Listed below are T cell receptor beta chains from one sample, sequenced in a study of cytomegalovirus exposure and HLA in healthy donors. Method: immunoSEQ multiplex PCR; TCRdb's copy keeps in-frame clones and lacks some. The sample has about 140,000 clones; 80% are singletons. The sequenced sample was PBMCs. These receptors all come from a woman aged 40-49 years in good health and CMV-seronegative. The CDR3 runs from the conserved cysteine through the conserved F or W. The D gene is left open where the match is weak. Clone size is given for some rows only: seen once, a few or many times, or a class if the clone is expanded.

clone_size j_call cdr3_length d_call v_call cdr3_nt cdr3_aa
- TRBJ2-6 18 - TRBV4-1 TGCGCCAGCAGCCAAGCCAAAACAGGTTTCCCTGGGGCCAACGTCCTGACTTTC CASSQAKTGFPGANVLTF
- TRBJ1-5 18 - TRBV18 TGTGCCAGCTCACCAGGCCGTAAAGCAGGGGCTGCCGGACAGCCCCAGCATTTT CASSPGRKAGAAGQPQHF
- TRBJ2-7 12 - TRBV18 TGTGCCAGCTCACCCGGGGGGCTCGAGCAGTACTTC CASSPGGLEQYF
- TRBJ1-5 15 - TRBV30 TGTGCCTGGAGTCGGAGGGGTGAGTTAAATCAGCCCCAGCATTTT CAWSRRGELNQPQHF
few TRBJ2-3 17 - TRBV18 TGTGCCAGCTCACCCGGCCTGGGACTGTCAGACACAGATACGCAGTATTTT CASSPGLGLSDTDTQYF
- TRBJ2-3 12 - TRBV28 TGTGCCAGCCTTCAGGGAACAGATACGCAGTATTTT CASLQGTDTQYF
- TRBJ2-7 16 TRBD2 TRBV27 TGTGCCAGCAGTTTATTGAGTAGCGGGGGGGCCTACGAGCAGTACTTC CASSLLSSGGAYEQYF
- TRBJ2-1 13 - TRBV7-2 TGTGCCAGCAGCCACCGACGGGACAATGAGCAGTTCTTC CASSHRRDNEQFF
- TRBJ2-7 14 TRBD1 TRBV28 TGTGCCAGCAGTTCCGCCGGGACAGGGCGGGGACAGTACTTC CASSSAGTGRGQYF
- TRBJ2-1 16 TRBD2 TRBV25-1 TGTGCCAGCAGTAGGGCTAGCGGGGCCTCCTACAATGAGCAGTTCTTC CASSRASGASYNEQFF
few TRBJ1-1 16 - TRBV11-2 TGTGCCAGCAGCTTAGATACCCGTTGGGCGAACACTGAAGCTTTCTTT CASSLDTRWANTEAFF
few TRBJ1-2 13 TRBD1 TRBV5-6 TGTGCCAGCAATATCGACAGGGCGGGTGGCTACACCTTC CASNIDRAGGYTF
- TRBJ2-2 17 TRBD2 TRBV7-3 TGTGCCAGCAGCTTAAGTCCTAGCGGGAGTGGTGCCGGGGAGCTGTTTTTT CASSLSPSGSGAGELFF
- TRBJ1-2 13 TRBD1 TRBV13 TGTGCCAGCAGCAACCGACAGGGATCTGACTTAGACTTC CASSNRQGSDLDF
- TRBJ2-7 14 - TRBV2 TGTGCCAGCAAGAGACAGTCTTCTGAGTACGAGCAGTACTTC CASKRQSSEYEQYF
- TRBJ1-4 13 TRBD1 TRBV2 TGTGCCAGCAGTGGGGACAGGCAGGAAAAACTGTTTTTT CASSGDRQEKLFF
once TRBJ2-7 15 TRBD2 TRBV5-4 TGTGCCAGCAGCACGACTAGCGGGGCCTTCTACGAGCAGTACTTC CASSTTSGAFYEQYF
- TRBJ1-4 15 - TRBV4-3 TGCGCCAGCAGCCAAGGAAGAAGTCAGTCTGAAAAACTGTTTTTT CASSQGRSQSEKLFF
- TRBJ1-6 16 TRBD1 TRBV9 TGTGCCAGCAGCGTAGCCGACAGGGTACGGAATTCACCCCTCCACTTT CASSVADRVRNSPLHF
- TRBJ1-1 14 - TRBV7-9 TGTGCCAGCAGCGCCGGACTTACGAACACTGAAGCTTTCTTT CASSAGLTNTEAFF
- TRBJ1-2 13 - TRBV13 TGTGCCAGCAGCTCCCCAGGGGTCTATGGCTACACCTTC CASSSPGVYGYTF
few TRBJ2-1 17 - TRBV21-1 TGTGCCAGCAGCAAGGGGGGCGGGGACAGCTCCTACAATGAGCAGTTCTTC CASSKGGGDSSYNEQFF
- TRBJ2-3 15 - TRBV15 TGTGCCACCAGCAGAGATCGTGGAGTGGTGGATACGCAGTATTTT CATSRDRGVVDTQYF
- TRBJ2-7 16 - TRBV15 TGTGCCACCAGCAGATCCCTATACCCCGATTCCTACGAGCAGTACTTC CATSRSLYPDSYEQYF
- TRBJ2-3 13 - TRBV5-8 TGTGCCAGCAGCTTGGCAGGGGTGGATACGCAGTATTTT CASSLAGVDTQYF
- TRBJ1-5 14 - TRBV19 TGTGCCATTCAAGACATGAATAGCAATCAGCCCCAGCATTTT CAIQDMNSNQPQHF
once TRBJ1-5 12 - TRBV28 TGTGCCAGCACGGGGAGCAATCAGCCCCAGCATTTT CASTGSNQPQHF
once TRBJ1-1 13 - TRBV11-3 TGTGCCAGCAGCTCCGGGTTCCCCATTGAAGCTTTCTTT CASSSGFPIEAFF
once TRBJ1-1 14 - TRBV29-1 TGCAGCGTTGAATTGGAGGGTTGGTTCACTGAAGCTTTCTTT CSVELEGWFTEAFF
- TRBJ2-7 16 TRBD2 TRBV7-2 TGTGCCAGCAGCGTACGAGGGACTAGCGGGAGGTACGAGCAGTACTTC CASSVRGTSGRYEQYF
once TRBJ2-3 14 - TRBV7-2 TGTGCCAGCAGCTTCGGGAGAAGCACAGATACGCAGTATTTT CASSFGRSTDTQYF